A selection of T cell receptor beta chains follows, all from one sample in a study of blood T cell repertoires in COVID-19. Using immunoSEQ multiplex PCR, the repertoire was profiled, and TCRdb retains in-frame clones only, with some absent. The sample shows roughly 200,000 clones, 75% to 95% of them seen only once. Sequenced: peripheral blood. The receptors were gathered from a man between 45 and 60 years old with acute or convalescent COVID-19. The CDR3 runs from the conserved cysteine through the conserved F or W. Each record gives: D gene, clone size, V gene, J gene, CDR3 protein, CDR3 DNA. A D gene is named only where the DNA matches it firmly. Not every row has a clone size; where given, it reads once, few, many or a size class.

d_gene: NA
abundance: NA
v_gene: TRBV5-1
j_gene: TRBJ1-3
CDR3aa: CASSPLSGSGNTIYF
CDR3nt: TGCGCCAGCAGTCCGTTATCGGGGTCTGGAAACACCATATATTTT

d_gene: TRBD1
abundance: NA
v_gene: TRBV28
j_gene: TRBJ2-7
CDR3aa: CASSSKRQGVYKQYF
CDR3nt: TGTGCCAGCAGTTCCAAGAGACAGGGGGTATATAAGCAGTACTTC

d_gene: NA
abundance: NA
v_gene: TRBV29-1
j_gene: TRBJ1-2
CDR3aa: CSVGGSGGYTF
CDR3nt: TGCAGCGTTGGGGGCTCAGGTGGCTACACCTTC

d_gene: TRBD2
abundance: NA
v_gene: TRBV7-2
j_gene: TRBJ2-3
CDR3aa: CASSLTSGRGGADTQYF
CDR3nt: TGTGCCAGCAGCTTAACTAGCGGGAGAGGCGGCGCAGATACGCAGTATTTT

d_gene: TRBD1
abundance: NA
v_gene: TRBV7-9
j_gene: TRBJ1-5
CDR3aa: CASSLGRQGEGNQPQHF
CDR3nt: TGTGCCAGCAGCTTAGGTCGACAGGGGGAAGGCAATCAGCCCCAGCATTTT

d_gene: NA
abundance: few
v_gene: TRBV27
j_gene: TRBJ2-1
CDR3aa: CASSFLEGLYNEQFF
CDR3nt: TGTGCCAGCAGTTTTCTAGAGGGCCTCTACAATGAGCAGTTCTTC

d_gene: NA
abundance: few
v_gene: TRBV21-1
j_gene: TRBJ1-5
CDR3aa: CASGDRASEQPQHF
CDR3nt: TGTGCCAGCGGAGACAGGGCCTCCGAACAGCCCCAGCATTTT

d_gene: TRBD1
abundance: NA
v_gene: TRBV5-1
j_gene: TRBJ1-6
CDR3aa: CASSLGQGWSPLHF
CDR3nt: TGCGCCAGCAGCTTAGGACAGGGGTGGTCACCCCTCCACTTT

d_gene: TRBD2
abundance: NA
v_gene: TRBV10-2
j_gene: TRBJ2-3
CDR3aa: CASSESGGGSYTDTQYF
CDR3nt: TGCGCCAGCAGTGAGTCGGGCGGGGGGTCCTACACAGATACGCAGTATTTT

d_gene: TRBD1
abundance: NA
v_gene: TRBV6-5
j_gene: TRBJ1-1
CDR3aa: CASRVWTGNTEAFF
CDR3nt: TGTGCCAGCAGAGTGTGGACAGGGAACACTGAAGCTTTCTTT

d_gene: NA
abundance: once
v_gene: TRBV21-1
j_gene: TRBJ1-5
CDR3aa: CASSAQTSDRTRTYSNQPQHF
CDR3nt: TGTGCCAGCAGCGCCCAAACCTCTGACAGGACAAGGACCTATAGCAATCAGCCCCAGCATTTT

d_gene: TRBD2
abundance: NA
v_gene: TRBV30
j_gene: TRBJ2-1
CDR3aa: CAWSIAGGQNYNEQFF
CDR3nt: TGTGCCTGGAGTATAGCGGGGGGGCAAAACTACAATGAGCAGTTCTTC

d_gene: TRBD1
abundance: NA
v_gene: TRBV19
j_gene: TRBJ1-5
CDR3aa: CARHRGHQPQHF
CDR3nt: TGTGCCAGACACAGGGGGCATCAGCCCCAGCATTTT

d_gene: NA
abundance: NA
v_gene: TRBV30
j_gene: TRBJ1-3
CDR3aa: CAWGVSSGNTIYF
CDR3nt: TGTGCCTGGGGGGTCAGCTCTGGAAACACCATATATTTT

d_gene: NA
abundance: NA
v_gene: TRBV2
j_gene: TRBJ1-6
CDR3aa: CASSEARVNSPLHF
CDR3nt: TGTGCCAGCAGTGAAGCCAGGGTGAACTCACCCCTCCACTTT

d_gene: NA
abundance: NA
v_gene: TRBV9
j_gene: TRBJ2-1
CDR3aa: CASSVDGNGYNEQFF
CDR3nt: TGTGCCAGCAGCGTAGACGGGAACGGGTACAATGAGCAGTTCTTC

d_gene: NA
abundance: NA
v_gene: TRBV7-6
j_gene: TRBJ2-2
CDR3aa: CASSTGGTGELFF
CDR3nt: TGTGCCAGCAGCACCGGTGGTACCGGGGAGCTGTTTTTT

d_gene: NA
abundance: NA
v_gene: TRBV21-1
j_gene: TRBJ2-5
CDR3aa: CASSKGVAGQGETQYF
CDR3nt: TGTGCCAGCAGCAAAGGGGTAGCGGGACAGGGAGAGACCCAGTACTTC

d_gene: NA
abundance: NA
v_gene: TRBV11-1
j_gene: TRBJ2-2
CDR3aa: CASSLAGANTGELFF
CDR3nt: TGTGCCAGCAGCTTAGCAGGGGCGAACACCGGGGAGCTGTTTTTT

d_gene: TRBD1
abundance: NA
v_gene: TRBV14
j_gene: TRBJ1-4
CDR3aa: CASKEDRFNEKLFF
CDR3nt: TGTGCCAGCAAAGAGGACAGGTTTAATGAAAAACTGTTTTTT

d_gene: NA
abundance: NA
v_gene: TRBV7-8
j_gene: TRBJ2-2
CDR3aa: CASSPGGLVAYTGELFF
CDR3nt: TGTGCCAGCAGCCCAGGAGGGCTGGTAGCTTACACCGGGGAGCTGTTTTTT

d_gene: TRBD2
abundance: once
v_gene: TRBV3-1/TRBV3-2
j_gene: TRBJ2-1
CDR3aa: CASSQGGSGNYNEQFF
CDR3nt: TGTGCCAGCAGCCAAGGGGGCAGCGGGAACTACAATGAGCAGTTCTTC